A single sample gave rise to the 17 T cell receptor beta chains below, sequenced in a study of blood T cells in healthy people across ages. A second about 6 to 12 cycle PCR used barcoded and J-beta primers. MiXCR, applied by TCRdb to the 5' RACE reads, yields one record per CDR3 protein. The repertoire holds around 1.5 million distinct CDR3 sequences, with roughly 40% as singletons. The specimen was blood. The origin of the receptors is a young woman in good health.

The sample holds a few counts of this clonotype. CDR3 region: CASSLASVVRANYGYTF. The CDR3 nucleotides read TGTGCCAGCAGCTTAGCGTCGGTGGTTCGAGCTAACTATGGCTACACCTTC. The chain is built from TRBV7-9 and TRBJ1-2, with unresolved D. V gave up 0 bases and J gave up 0 bases, with 14 bases separating them. CDR1 is SEHNR and CDR2 is FQNEAQ in the germline V gene (reference sequence). The CDR3 is 17 residues long.

The V call is TRBV6-4, the J call TRBJ2-1; D is perhaps TRBD1 or TRBD2 (6 bases each). Trimming stripped 6 bases from V and 8 bases from J, with 14 bases between. Germline V gives CDR1 MRHNA, CDR2 SNTAGT. The CDR3 is 13 residues long. Here the CDR3 DNA reads TGTGCCAGCAGCGAAGAACGGGGGCATGAGCAGTTCTTC. It is translated as CASSEERGHEQFF.

The gene calls are TRBV7-9 and TRBJ2-4; 7 nucleotides agree with TRBD1. CDR1 is SEHNR and CDR2 is FQNEAQ in the germline V gene (reference sequence). CDR3 length: 14 residues. The V and J ends lost 5 bases and 3 bases, in that order; junction bases with no gene match: 4. CDR3 residues: CASSPDRNKNIQYF. The CDR3 DNA sequence: TGTGCCAGCAGCCCGGACAGGAACAAAAACATTCAGTACTTC.

This clonotype appeared a few times. The chain uses TRBV7-9 and TRBJ2-1; no firm D call. CDR1 is SEHNR and CDR2 is FQNEAQ in the germline V gene (reference sequence). The V end was cut by 1 base, the J end by 2 bases, with 12 bases between. This CDR3 has 16 residues. The CDR3 DNA reads TGTGCCAGCAGCTTAGGACAAGACAACCCCTACAATGAGCAGTTCTTC. Protein: CASSLGQDNPYNEQFF. Filled out from reference TRBV7-9 and TRBJ2-1, the complete variable domain reads DTGVSQNPRHKITKRGQNVTFRCDPISEHNRLYWYRQTLGQGPEFLTYFQNEAQLEKSRLLSDRFSAERPKGSFSTLEIQRTEQGDSAMYLCASSLGQDNPYNEQFFGPGTRLTVL.

This clonotype was counted a few times. The chain links TRBV28 to TRBJ2-7, with TRBD2 matching over 9 bases. Germline V CDR1 and CDR2: MDHEN, SYDVKM. Trimming cost V 4 bases and J 4 bases; bases outside gene matches: 8. The CDR3 spans 15 residues. The DNA for the CDR3 is TGTGCCAGCAGTTCCCCGGCTAGCGGGACTTACGAGCAGTACTTC. This sequence encodes CASSSPASGTYEQYF.

This clonotype was counted many times. The chain links TRBV29-1 to TRBJ2-5; D gene ambiguous. The ends were cut back, 6 bases at V and 4 bases at J, with 27 bases in the middle. Germline CDR1 reads SQVTM; CDR2 reads ANQGSEA. The CDR3 contains 17 residues. CDR3 in amino acids: CSVQTEGPGWRSETQYF. CDR3 nucleotides: TGCAGCGTACAAACAGAAGGGCCAGGCTGGCGTTCAGAGACCCAGTACTTC.

This clonotype was observed a handful of times. The chain uses TRBV18 and TRBJ2-5, with 10 positions matching TRBD1. The CDR3 is 16 residues long. CDR1 is KGHSH and CDR2 is LQKENI in the germline V gene. The trim removed 2 bases at V and 0 bases at J, leaving 3 bases unmatched. For the CDR3, the DNA is TGTGCCAGCTCACCAAGACAGGGGGCCAACCAAGAGACCCAGTACTTC. Translation: CASSPRQGANQETQYF.

The chain joins TRBV20-1 to TRBJ1-2; D remains unclear. From germline, CDR1 is DFQATT and CDR2 SNEGSKA (reference sequence). This CDR3 region has 12 residues. The V end lost 4 bases, the J end lost 7 bases, and 13 bases lay between the germline ends. The CDR3 nucleotides are TGCAGTGCTATCTTGTCCGGCGTTGGCTACACCTTC. Its translation is CSAILSGVGYTF.

This clonotype was found a few times. This chain connects TRBV13 to TRBJ2-1; D remains ambiguous. The V end lost 5 bases, the J end lost 7 bases, and 9 bases lay between the germline ends. Looked up from germline, CDR1 is PRHDT and CDR2 is FYEKMQ (reference sequence). CDR3 length: 12 amino acids. This CDR3 is CASSDSRNEQFF. CDR3 sequence (DNA): TGTGCCAGCAGCGACTCGAGGAATGAGCAGTTCTTC. Full variable domain (missing parts from reference TRBV13 and TRBJ2-1): AAGVIQSPRHLIKEKRETATLKCYPIPRHDTVYWYQQGPGQDPQFLISFYEKMQSDKGSIPDRFSAQQFSDYHSELNMSSLELGDSALYFCASSDSRNEQFFGPGTRLTVL.

V is TRBV29-1 and J is TRBJ2-1; maybe TRBD1 (6 bases). The length of the CDR3 is 16 residues. V was cut by 1 base and J by 4 bases, with 17 bases left in between. From germline, CDR1 is SQVTM and CDR2 ANQGSEA. The CDR3 sequence: CSVEGGMGTHYNEQFF. In DNA, the CDR3 is TGCAGCGTTGAAGGAGGCATGGGGACACATTACAATGAGCAGTTCTTC.

In DNA form, the CDR3 reads TGTGCCAGTAGTAGTCGAAGGGGCGAGGGCAATCAGCCCCAGCATTTT. It encodes CASSSRRGEGNQPQHF. The rearrangement uses TRBV12-3 or TRBV12-4 and TRBJ1-5, with a possible D match to TRBD1 (5 bases). The CDR3 length is 16 residues. V was cut by 9 bases and J by 2 bases, with 20 bases left in between.

V usage is TRBV6-5 and J usage is TRBJ1-2, with D perhaps matching TRBD1 (6 bases). CDR1 and CDR2 from the germline V gene are MNHEY and SVGAGI. The CDR3 totals 12 residues. Trimming left V 5 bases short and J 8 bases short, with 12 bases between. CDR3 sequence (DNA): TGTGCCAGCAGTAACGGGGGCTCCGGCTACACCTTC. This encodes CASSNGGSGYTF.

The chain is built from TRBV28 and TRBJ2-7; TRBD2 matches 8 bases. Germline CDR1 is MDHEN and CDR2 is SYDVKM. The V and J ends lost 6 bases and 4 bases, in that order; junction bases with no gene match: 8. The CDR3 runs to 14 residues. CDR3 loop: CASSRGGTWYEQYF. The CDR3 region has the DNA TGTGCCAGCAGCCGGGGGGGAACTTGGTACGAGCAGTACTTC.

The V call is TRBV20-1, the J call TRBJ1-1; 9 bases line up with TRBD1. Trimming at V came to 5 bases and at J to 11 bases, leaving 9 bases not matched to a gene. Germline values: CDR1 DFQATT, CDR2 SNEGSKA (reference sequence). The CDR3 runs 12 residues. This CDR3 reads CSAAGTGSAAFF. CDR3 sequence (DNA): TGCAGTGCTGCGGGGACAGGGAGCGCCGCTTTCTTT.

This rearrangement joins TRBV5-1 to TRBJ2-7; the D gene could be TRBD1 or TRBD2 (5 bases each). The CDR3 contains 14 residues. CDR1 and CDR2 (germline): SGHRS, YFSETQ. Trimming removed 0 bases from V and 6 bases from J, with 13 bases in between. CDR3 sequence: CASSLGRGTPEQYF. The CDR3 coding sequence is TGCGCCAGCAGCTTGGGTCGGGGCACTCCCGAGCAGTACTTC.

The J gene is TRBJ2-7, the V gene TRBV2, with a weak D call TRBD1 (6 bases). V lost 7 bases, J lost 2 bases, and 9 bases lay in between. The CDR3 is made up of 12 amino acids. Germline V gene data show CDR1 as SNHLY and CDR2 as FYNNEI. The DNA of the CDR3 is TGTGCCAGCAACAGGGCCACCTACGAGCAGTACTTC. Translating it yields CASNRATYEQYF.

This clonotype was counted between two and nine times. This chain links TRBV5-1 with TRBJ1-1; D might be TRBD1 (5 bases). There are 15 residues in the CDR3. V lost 6 bases and J lost 1, with 16 bases in between. Germline-derived CDR1 and CDR2 are SGHRS and YFSETQ. CDR3 in DNA: TGCGCCAGCACCTTTAACCAGGGCCGGAACACTGAAGCTTTCTTT. Translating gives CASTFNQGRNTEAFF.